Here is one T cell receptor (beta chain) with its context. Its cognate antigen is unknown. This sample stems from a study of shared clonotypes between healthy human individuals. Here immunoSEQ multiplex PCR was the method, and the copy in TCRdb shows in-frame clones only, minus some. The sample lists roughly 2.2 million clones, roughly 90% occurring once. Findings of the study overall: The naive CD4 repertoires of several donors were compared, and 5% to 6.5% of clonotypes were shared. Generally, naive subsets came out with larger estimated richness than memory subsets. When compared with the clonotypes that were shared by all four sorted-subset donors, the non-shared clonotypes turned out to have lower generation probabilities.

From germline, CDR1 is SGDLS and CDR2 YYNGEE. V was cut by 2 bases and J by 0 bases, with 8 bases left in between. The CDR3 runs 15 residues. The sequence derives from a man aged 18 to 30 in good health. Some clones in this sample may be carry-over from other donors' samples. V usage is TRBV9 and J usage is TRBJ2-2, with D unresolved. The sample was naive CD4+ T cells from PBMCs. Subset in this sample: CD45RA+ positively selected. The CDR3 region is CASSVGSTNTGELFF. In DNA, the CDR3 is TGTGCCAGCAGCGTCGGCAGTACGAACACCGGGGAGCTGTTTTTT.